Listed below are T cell receptor beta chains from one sample, sequenced in a study of shared clonotypes between healthy human individuals. Assay: immunoSEQ multiplex PCR; the TCRdb copy retains only in-frame clones and omits some. There are about 2 million clones in the sample; about 95% occur only once, and 1.1% lies in the top ten. Sequencing input: naive CD8+ T cells sorted from blood. The receptors were gathered from a man between 18 and 29 years old in good health. The CDR3 runs from the conserved cysteine through the conserved F or W. Size tells how often a clone was seen (once, few, many) or the class of an expanded clone, and some rows leave it out.

few TRBV18 CASSQGSAPNEQYF
- TRBV15 CATSVAGGSEQYF
- TRBV6-5 CASSHWTANTEAFF
- TRBV2 CASDGASGITYEQFF
once TRBV9 CASSPGTSGSLSYEQYF
- TRBV13 CASSPGTGGFGYTF
- TRBV30 CAWSVLAVRYEQYF
- TRBV7-9 CASSDSTSGNEQYF
- TRBV10-1 CATMGGYTDTQYF
- TRBV11-2 CASSLSHLAAGEDEQYF
once TRBV9 CASSVGVFANTGELFF
- TRBV30 CAWIPGNTIYF
- TRBV30 CAWTLGQGNSPLHF
- TRBV7-2 CASSFQAGGGNEQFF
- TRBV10-3 CAISESGSGNTIYF
- TRBV27 CASNFPADTQYF
- TRBV7-9 CASSLTNSPLHF
- TRBV4-1 CASSPRSQGFTEAFF
- TRBV28 CASSLDTLSTDTQYF
once TRBV19 CASSPGYYGYTF
- TRBV13 CASSSGAGDTQYF
- TRBV4-1 CASSQIASSYNEQFF
- TRBV5-1 CASSLGTSGVSYEQYF
- TRBV5-1 CASSLRQGALNTEAFF
- TRBV9 CASSVAMTGSTDTQYF
- TRBV5-1 CASSSDREVLSYTF
- TRBV5-4 CASSFLGSSYEQYF
- TRBV30 CAWSIRDNSYEQYF
- TRBV30 CAWSVQGNEQFF
- TRBV7-9 CASSGTGVNYGYTF
- TRBV2 CASSVGEGYGYTF
- TRBV5-6 CASSKDRGHGQSSNQPQHF
- TRBV2 CASSESEGVNSPLHF
- TRBV7-8 CASSLLRVNTEAFF
- TRBV13 CASSPQQGMPTEAFF
- TRBV2 CASSEGRGNTEAFF
- TRBV5-6 CASSLSSTGYLYGYTF
- TRBV28 CASSLTASYEQYF
- TRBV4-2 CASSLLGLAGYLFF
once TRBV7-9 CASSPPGEFETQYF
- TRBV5-1 CASSAPGLETQYF
- TRBV9 CASSVGVENIQYF
- TRBV7-8 CASSLDTGVVFYEQYF
- TRBV5-1 CASSFGVSYEQYF
- TRBV27 CASSLLSRTGTGELFF
- TRBV6-5 CASSYEGGPYEQYF
- TRBV5-8 CASSLVRAYGGVGTDTQYF
- TRBV19 CASSIKFAYEQYF
once TRBV4-1 CASSQLVSSSYEQYF
- TRBV6-6 CASSSGQFNQPQHF